One sample yielded the 19 T cell receptor beta chains listed below, sequenced in a study of blood T cell repertoires in COVID-19. TCRdb's table, derived via immunoSEQ multiplex PCR, lists solely in-frame clones and lacks some. The sample carries approximately 270,000 clones, roughly 80% recorded once. Sequenced sample: peripheral blood. These receptors were obtained from a person aged 70 to 79 with COVID-19, enrolled during active disease.

This clone came up once. The J gene is TRBJ1-2, the V gene TRBV16; tentative D call: TRBD1 (5 bases). V gave up 4 bases and J gave up 0 bases, with 18 bases separating them. Germline V gene sequence: CDR1 KGHSY, CDR2 FQNENV. The CDR3 covers 17 residues. DNA of the CDR3: TGTGCCAGCAGCCCAAGAAGCGACGCAGGGACTAACTATGGCTACACCTTC. Protein sequence: CASSPRSDAGTNYGYTF.

This chain uses TRBV4-2 with TRBJ1-2; 8 nucleotides match TRBD1. This CDR3 contains 18 residues. The germline gives CDR1 LGHNA, CDR2 YNFKEQ. Germline trimming cut 2 bases from V and 4 bases from J; bases unmatched to any gene: 15. In DNA form, the CDR3 reads TGTGCCAGCAGCCAATATATGGGACAGGCAGACCCCGCCTATGGCTACACCTTC. The encoded protein is CASSQYMGQADPAYGYTF.

This clone showed up just once. The rearrangement joins TRBV7-2 to TRBJ1-3; no clear D. Germline CDR1 SGHTA, CDR2 FQGNSA. The CDR3 consists of 14 residues. V was trimmed by 1 base and J by 3 bases, leaving 7 bases between them. As DNA, the CDR3 is TGTGCCAGCAGCTTAGGTAGTGGTGGAAACACCATATATTTT. Translated: CASSLGSGGNTIYF.

The genes are TRBV4-3 and TRBJ2-2; 12 bases match TRBD2. The CDR3 totals 15 residues. With V trimmed by 1 base and J by 10 bases, 4 bases remained unmatched. CDR1 is LGHNA and CDR2 is YSLEER in the germline V gene. This CDR3 reads CASSQALAGGPELFF. Written as DNA, the CDR3 is TGCGCCAGCAGCCAAGCACTAGCGGGGGGCCCGGAGCTGTTTTTT.

This clone has more than one count but fewer than ten. This rearrangement joins TRBV24-1 to TRBJ2-3, with TRBD2 identical over 7 bases. Germline values: CDR1 KGHDR, CDR2 SFDVKD. V lost 10 bases and J lost 2; bases outside the gene matches: 8. The CDR3 is 14 amino acids. The CDR3 DNA follows: TGTGCCACAAGCCGGGGGGAGTACACAGATACGCAGTATTTT. Its protein product is CATSRGEYTDTQYF.

This clone occurred a few times. The rearrangement joins TRBV20-1 to TRBJ2-7; 10 positions match TRBD2. Germline V lookup: CDR1 DFQATT, CDR2 SNEGSKA (reference sequence). Trimming at V came to 3 bases and at J to 3 bases, leaving 8 bases not matched to a gene. The CDR3 contains 15 residues. The CDR3 sequence is CSASPLSSGGYEQYF. The CDR3 nucleotides are TGCAGTGCTAGTCCCCTCTCTAGCGGGGGCTACGAGCAGTACTTC.

A few counts support this clone. The rearrangement joins TRBV19 to TRBJ2-1, with D perhaps matching TRBD2 (6 bases). The length of the CDR3 is 17 residues. Germline loops: CDR1 LNHDA, CDR2 SQIVND (reference sequence). Trimming removed 2 bases at V and 3 bases at J, with 17 bases between. In DNA form, the CDR3 reads TGTGCCAGTAGTATATCGGCGAGGCGGGGCATCTACAATGAGCAGTTCTTC. Translation gives CASSISARRGIYNEQFF.

The genes are TRBV3-1 (or the pseudogene TRBV3-2) and TRBJ1-6; 7 nucleotides line up with TRBD1. In germline, CDR1 is LGHDT, CDR2 YNNKEL (reference sequence). The CDR3 totals 14 residues. J was trimmed by 9 bases and V by 6 bases; bases with no gene match: 8. The CDR3 region is CASRQRDSLSPLHF. CDR3 nucleotide sequence: TGTGCCAGCAGACAACGGGACAGCCTTTCACCCCTCCACTTT.

The chain is built from TRBV28 and TRBJ2-1; 7 nucleotides align to TRBD2. The J segment lost 5 bases and the V segment lost 7 bases, leaving 8 bases of the junction unmatched. Germline V lookup: CDR1 MDHEN, CDR2 SYDVKM. This CDR3 contains 14 residues. The CDR3 DNA reads as TGTGCCAGCAACTTGGGACTACCGAACAATGAGCAGTTCTTC. Its protein product is CASNLGLPNNEQFF.

The genes are TRBV6-6 and TRBJ1-6, with D possibly matching TRBD1 (6 bases). Germline CDR1 MNHNY, CDR2 SVGAGI (reference sequence). The CDR3 runs 16 residues. V lost 5 bases, J lost 7 bases, and 18 bases lay in between. The CDR3 DNA reads as TGTGCCAGCAGTCACAGGCCCCGGGACAACAATTCACCCCTCCACTTT. Protein sequence: CASSHRPRDNNSPLHF.

The rearrangement uses TRBV9 and TRBJ2-7, with 10 bases identical to TRBD2. The CDR3 is made up of 15 amino acids. Germline CDR1 is SGDLS and CDR2 is YYNGEE. J gave up 5 bases and V 3 bases, and 8 bases lay outside the gene matches. CDR3 sequence: CASSGTAGGGHEQYF. The CDR3 DNA follows: TGTGCCAGCAGCGGGACAGCGGGAGGGGGCCACGAGCAGTACTTC.

The chain carries TRBV2 and TRBJ2-5; D is ambiguous. There are 12 residues in the CDR3. CDR1 and CDR2 (germline): SNHLY, FYNNEI. Trimming removed 4 bases at V and 1 base at J, with 4 bases between. The CDR3 nucleotides read TGTGCCAGCAGTGCTGTCCAAGAGACCCAGTACTTC. Its protein is CASSAVQETQYF.

The chain combines TRBV15 with TRBJ2-7; 7 bases align to TRBD2. Germline values: CDR1 LNHNV, CDR2 YYDKDF (reference sequence). This CDR3 has 20 amino acids. Unmatched junction bases numbered 19, after V lost 2 bases and J lost 0 bases. CDR3 DNA sequence: TGTGCCACCAGCAGATTAACCCTCCAGGCTAGCGGTTATAGCTCCTACGAGCAGTACTTC. Its protein is CATSRLTLQASGYSSYEQYF. The full variable domain, in which reference TRBV15 and TRBJ2-7 provide the parts outside the CDR3, is DAMVIQNPRYQVTQFGKPVTLSCSQTLNHNVMYWYQQKSSQAPKLLFHYYDKDFNNEADTPDNFQSRRPNTSFCFLDIRSPGLGDTAMYLCATSRLTLQASGYSSYEQYFGPGTRLTVT.

J is TRBJ1-5 and V is TRBV7-2; TRBD1 might be the D (5 bases). Germline V gives CDR1 SGHTA, CDR2 FQGNSA. The CDR3 is 16 residues long. Trimming left V 1 base short and J 3 bases short, with 13 bases between. The CDR3 spells CASSLVTGTPNQPQHF. In nucleotides, the CDR3 is TGTGCCAGCAGCTTAGTCACGGGGACTCCCAATCAGCCCCAGCATTTT.

The genes are TRBV7-3 and TRBJ1-3, with TRBD1 matching over 7 bases. Germline CDR1 reads SGHTA; CDR2 reads FQGTGA. The CDR3 is made up of 15 amino acids. V was pared by 7 bases and J by 0 bases, with 6 bases of the junction left unmatched. The CDR3 is CASTPTGVSGNTIYF. The CDR3 DNA is TGTGCCAGCACCCCAACAGGGGTCTCTGGAAACACCATATATTTT.

The chain recombines TRBV7-8 with TRBJ2-3, with unresolved D. This CDR3 region has 13 residues. The germline V and J ends were trimmed by 6 bases and 0 bases, with 7 bases remaining between them. Looked up from germline, CDR1 is SGHVS and CDR2 is FQNEAQ. The CDR3 DNA reads as TGTGCCAGCAGACTTATGAGCACAGATACGCAGTATTTT. As protein: CASRLMSTDTQYF.

This rearrangement joins TRBV3-1 (or the pseudogene TRBV3-2) to TRBJ1-4; 9 nucleotides align to TRBD1. There are 15 residues in the CDR3. V was pared by 5 bases and J by 8 bases, with 9 bases of the junction left unmatched. Germline V lookup: CDR1 LGHDT, CDR2 YNNKEL (reference sequence). CDR3 DNA: TGTGCCAGCAGCGATCCGGGACAGGGACACGAAAAACTGTTTTTT. Translating it yields CASSDPGQGHEKLFF.

This rearrangement joins TRBV6-2 or TRBV6-3 to TRBJ2-7, with 8 bases matching TRBD2. J gave up 5 bases and V 2 bases, and 8 bases lay outside the gene matches. Per the germline V gene, CDR1 is MNHEY and CDR2 is SVGEGT. This CDR3 has 15 residues. Written as DNA, the CDR3 is TGTGCCAGCAGTTACCAACCTGGGACTAGGCACGAGCAGTACTTC. Its translation: CASSYQPGTRHEQYF.

CDR3: CASSLVGGGPRETQYF. The CDR3 DNA is TGTGCCAGCAGCTTGGTAGGCGGGGGCCCTCGGGAGACCCAGTACTTC. The rearrangement links TRBV5-4 to TRBJ2-5; a weak D match, TRBD2 (7 bases). CDR1 is SGHNT, CDR2 YYREEE, per germline (reference sequence). The CDR3 is 16 amino acids. Trimming removed 0 bases at V and 5 bases at J, with 17 bases between.